This T cell receptor (beta chain) appears in the sequencing data of a study of OX40 agonist ivuxolimab in advanced cancers. About the study: Patients were given ivuxolimab, an antibody that agonizes OX40 (CD134). Mean age approximately 66 years, range about 20 to 90; just over 80% male. Study-level findings and limits: At 0.1 to 3.0 mg/kg, CD4+ and CD8+ blood T cells expanded clonally by week 6.

This CDR3 is built from 12 residues. Per the germline V gene, CDR1 is MNHEY and CDR2 is SVGAGI. The germline V and J ends were trimmed by 0 bases and 7 bases, with 7 bases remaining between them. Some clones are missing from TCRdb's copy, which holds only in-frame ones; the method was immunoSEQ multiplex PCR. In the table there are about 80,000 clones, just under 85% of which are singletons. Peripheral blood came from all dose cohorts at three timepoints. Concerning this clone itself: Its cognate antigen is unknown.

The sample here was CD4+ or CD8+ T cells sorted from blood, taken in a trial of the OX40 agonist ivuxolimab. The rearrangement links TRBV6-5 to TRBJ2-7; maybe TRBD2 (5 bases). The TCR comes from an adult with an advanced solid tumor such as melanoma, head and neck, liver or kidney cancer. CDR3 DNA: TGTGCCAGCAGTTACTCAAGGAGGGAGCAGTACTTC. Protein: CASSYSRREQYF.